This TCR beta chain is from a study of shared clonotypes between healthy human individuals. As regards this clone: Its antigen is unknown.

TCRdb's table, derived via immunoSEQ multiplex PCR, lists solely in-frame clones and lacks some. The table shows roughly 1 million clones, with 65% to 75% occurring only once. Study-wide findings and caveats: Investigators expected sequencing depth to affect clonotype sharing among donors. Rarefaction curves obtained for sorted subsets showed sequencing incomplete despite large depth.

V lost 4 bases to trimming and J lost 8 bases, with 15 bases between them. This CDR3 is 14 amino acids long. Per the germline V gene, CDR1 is KGHSH and CDR2 is LQKENI. This TCR was sampled from a young man in good health. The rearrangement uses TRBV18 and TRBJ2-1, with a possible D match to TRBD2 (6 bases). The sample consisted of memory CD4+ T cells sorted from blood. Subset here: CD45RA-negative fraction. The CDR3 nucleotides are TGTGCCAGCTCACTACGGGACTCGTTTCATGAGCAGTTCTTC. Translation: CASSLRDSFHEQFF.